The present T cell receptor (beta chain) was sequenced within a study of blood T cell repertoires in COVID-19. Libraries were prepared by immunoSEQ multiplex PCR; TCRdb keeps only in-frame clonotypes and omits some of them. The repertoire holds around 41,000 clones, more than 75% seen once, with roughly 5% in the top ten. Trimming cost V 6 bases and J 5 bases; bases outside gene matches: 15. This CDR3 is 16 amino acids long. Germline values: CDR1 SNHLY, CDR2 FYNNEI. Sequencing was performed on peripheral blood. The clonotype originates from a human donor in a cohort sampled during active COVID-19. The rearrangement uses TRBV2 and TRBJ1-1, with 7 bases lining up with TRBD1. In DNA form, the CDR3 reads TGTGCCAGCAGCTACTCAACACAGGGGTTGAGTACTGAAGCTTTCTTT. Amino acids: CASSYSTQGLSTEAFF.